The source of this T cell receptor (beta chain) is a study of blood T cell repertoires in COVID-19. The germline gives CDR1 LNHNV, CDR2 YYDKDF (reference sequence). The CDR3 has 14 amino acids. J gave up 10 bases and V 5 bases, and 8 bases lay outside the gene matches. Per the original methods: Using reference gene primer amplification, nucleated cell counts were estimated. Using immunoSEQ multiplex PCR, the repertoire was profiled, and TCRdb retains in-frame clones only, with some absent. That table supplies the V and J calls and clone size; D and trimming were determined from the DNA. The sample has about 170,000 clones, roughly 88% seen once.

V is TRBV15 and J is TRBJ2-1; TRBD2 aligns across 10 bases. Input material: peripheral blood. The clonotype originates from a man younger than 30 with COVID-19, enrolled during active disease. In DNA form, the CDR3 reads TGTGCCACCAGCTTCGCCCTAGCGGGAGAGGAGCAGTTCTTC. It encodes CATSFALAGEEQFF.